This paragraph covers one TCR beta chain sequence. Its matching antigen is unknown. The CDR3 is 15 residues long. Trimming cost V 7 bases and J 4 bases, with 19 bases left between them. Each CDR3 protein gets one entry after TCRdb re-called the RT-PCR reads with MiXCR. The table has hundreds of thousands of distinct CDR3 sequences, 15% to 17% seen once. These data are taken from a study of response to subunit inactivated influenza vaccine. Whole-study results and caveats: Authors proposed each seasonal influenza vaccination draws in few new T cells.

This chain connects TRBV12-3 or TRBV12-4 to TRBJ1-1; no clear D. This sample comprised PBMCs from blood, obtained roughly 12 days after vaccination. This TCR was sampled from a man aged 45 to 65 who received an inactivated influenza vaccine. The CDR3 reads CASTTTHEVGTEAFF. In DNA, the CDR3 is TGTGCCAGCACCACCACACACGAGGTCGGCACTGAAGCTTTCTTT.